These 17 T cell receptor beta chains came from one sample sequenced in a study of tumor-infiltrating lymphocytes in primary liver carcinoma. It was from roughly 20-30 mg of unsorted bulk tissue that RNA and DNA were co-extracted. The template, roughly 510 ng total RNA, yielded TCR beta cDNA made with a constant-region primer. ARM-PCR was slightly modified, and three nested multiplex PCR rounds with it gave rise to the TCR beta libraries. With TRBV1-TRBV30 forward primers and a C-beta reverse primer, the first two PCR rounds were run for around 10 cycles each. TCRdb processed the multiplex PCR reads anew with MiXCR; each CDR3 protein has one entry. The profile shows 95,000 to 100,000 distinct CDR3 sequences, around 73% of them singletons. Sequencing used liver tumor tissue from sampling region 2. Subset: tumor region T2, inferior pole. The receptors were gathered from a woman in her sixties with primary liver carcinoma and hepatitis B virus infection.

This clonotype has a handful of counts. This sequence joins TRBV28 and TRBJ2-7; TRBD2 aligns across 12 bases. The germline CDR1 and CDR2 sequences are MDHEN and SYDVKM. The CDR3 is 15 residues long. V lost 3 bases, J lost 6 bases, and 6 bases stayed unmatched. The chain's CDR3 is CASSFMTSGRPEQYF. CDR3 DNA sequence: TGTGCCAGCAGTTTCATGACTAGCGGGAGACCCGAGCAGTACTTC.

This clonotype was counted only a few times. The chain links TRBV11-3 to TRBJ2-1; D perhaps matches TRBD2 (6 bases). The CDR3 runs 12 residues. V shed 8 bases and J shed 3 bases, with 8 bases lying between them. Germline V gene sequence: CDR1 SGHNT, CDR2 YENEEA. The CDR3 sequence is CASAGGYNEQFF. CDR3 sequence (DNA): TGTGCCAGCGCCGGGGGCTACAATGAGCAGTTCTTC.

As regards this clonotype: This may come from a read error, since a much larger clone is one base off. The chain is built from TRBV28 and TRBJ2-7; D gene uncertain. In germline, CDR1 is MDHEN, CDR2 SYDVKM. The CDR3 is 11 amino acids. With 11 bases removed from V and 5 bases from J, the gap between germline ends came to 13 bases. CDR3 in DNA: TGTGCCGGCACCCGAGCCCACGAGCAGTACTTC. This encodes CAGTRAHEQYF. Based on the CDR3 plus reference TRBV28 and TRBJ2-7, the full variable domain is DVKVTQSSRYLVKRTGEKVFLECVQDMDHENMFWYRQDPGLGLRLIYFSYDVKMKEKGDIPEGYSVSREKKERFSLILESASTNQTSMYLCAGTRAHEQYFGPGTRLTVT.

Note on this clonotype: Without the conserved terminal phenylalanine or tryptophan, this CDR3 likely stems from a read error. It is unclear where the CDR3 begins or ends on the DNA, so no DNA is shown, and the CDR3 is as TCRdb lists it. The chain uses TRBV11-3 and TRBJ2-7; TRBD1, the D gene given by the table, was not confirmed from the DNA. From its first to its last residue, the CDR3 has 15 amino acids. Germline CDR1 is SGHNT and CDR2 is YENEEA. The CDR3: CASSLGTEGSLEQYL.

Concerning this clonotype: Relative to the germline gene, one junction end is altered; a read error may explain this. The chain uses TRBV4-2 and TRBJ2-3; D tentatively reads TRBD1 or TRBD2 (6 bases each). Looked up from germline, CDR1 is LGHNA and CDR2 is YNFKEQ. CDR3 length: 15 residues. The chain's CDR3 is CTSSQGGLAEGTQYF. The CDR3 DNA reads TGTACCAGCAGCCAAGGGGGACTGGCCGAAGGTACACAGTATTTT.

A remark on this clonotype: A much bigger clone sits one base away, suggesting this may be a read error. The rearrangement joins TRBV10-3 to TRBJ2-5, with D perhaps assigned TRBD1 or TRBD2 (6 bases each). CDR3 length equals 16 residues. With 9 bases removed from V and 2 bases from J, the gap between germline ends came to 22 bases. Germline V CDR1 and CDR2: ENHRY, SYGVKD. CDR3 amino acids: CAMSTRPQGTQETQYF. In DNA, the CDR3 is TGTGCCATGAGTACCAGACCTCAGGGGACTCAAGAGACCCAGTACTTC.

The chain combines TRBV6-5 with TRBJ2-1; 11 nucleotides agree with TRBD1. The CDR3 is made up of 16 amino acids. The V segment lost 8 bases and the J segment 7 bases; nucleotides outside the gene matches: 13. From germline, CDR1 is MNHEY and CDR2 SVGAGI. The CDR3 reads CASGYPGQGARNEQFF. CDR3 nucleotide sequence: TGTGCCAGCGGCTACCCAGGACAGGGGGCGCGGAATGAGCAGTTCTTC.

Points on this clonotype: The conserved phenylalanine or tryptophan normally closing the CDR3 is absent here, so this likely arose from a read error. The CDR3 sequence: CASSQPTGGGYGYTS. DNA for the CDR3: TGTGCAAGCAGCCAACCCACAGGGGGGGGCTATGGCTACACCTCC. The chain uses TRBV5-4 and TRBJ1-2, with 8 bases identical to TRBD1. The CDR3 is 15 amino acids. Germline values: CDR1 SGHNT, CDR2 YYREEE (reference sequence).

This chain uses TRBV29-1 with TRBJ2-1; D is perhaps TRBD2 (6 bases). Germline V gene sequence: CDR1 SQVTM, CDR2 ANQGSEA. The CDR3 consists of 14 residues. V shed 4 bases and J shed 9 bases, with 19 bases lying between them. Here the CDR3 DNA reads TGCAGCGTTGTCACTAGCTCCCTCGGGGGTGAGCAGTTCTTC. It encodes CSVVTSSLGGEQFF.

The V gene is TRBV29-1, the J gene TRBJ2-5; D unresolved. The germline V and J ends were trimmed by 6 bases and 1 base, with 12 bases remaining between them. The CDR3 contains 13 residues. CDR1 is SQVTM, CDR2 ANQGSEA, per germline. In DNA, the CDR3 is TGCAGCGTAGTAGAGTCACTCCAAGAGACCCAGTACTTC. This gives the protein CSVVESLQETQYF.

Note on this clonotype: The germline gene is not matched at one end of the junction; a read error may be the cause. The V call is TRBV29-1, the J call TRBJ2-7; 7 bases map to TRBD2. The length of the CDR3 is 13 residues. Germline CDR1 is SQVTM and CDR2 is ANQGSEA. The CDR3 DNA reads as TGCAGGGTTGAACCTAGCGGTACTTACGAGCAGTACTTC. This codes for CRVEPSGTYEQYF.

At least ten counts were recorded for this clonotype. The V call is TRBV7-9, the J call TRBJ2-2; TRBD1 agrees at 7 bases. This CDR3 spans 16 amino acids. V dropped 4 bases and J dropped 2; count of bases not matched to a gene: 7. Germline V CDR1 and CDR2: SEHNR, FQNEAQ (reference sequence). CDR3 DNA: TGTGCCAGCAGCTCCCCAGGGGGTCTAAACACCGGGGAGCTGTTTTTT. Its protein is CASSSPGGLNTGELFF.

DNA of the CDR3: TGCAGTGCTTTCCCCCCGAGTGCAGGGCAAGAGACCCAGTACTTC. Encoded protein: CSAFPPSAGQETQYF. V usage is TRBV20-1 and J usage is TRBJ2-5, with D possibly being TRBD1 (5 bases). Germline V lookup: CDR1 DFQATT, CDR2 SNEGSKA (reference sequence). The CDR3 covers 15 residues. The V end was cut by 5 bases, the J end by 2 bases, with 18 bases between.

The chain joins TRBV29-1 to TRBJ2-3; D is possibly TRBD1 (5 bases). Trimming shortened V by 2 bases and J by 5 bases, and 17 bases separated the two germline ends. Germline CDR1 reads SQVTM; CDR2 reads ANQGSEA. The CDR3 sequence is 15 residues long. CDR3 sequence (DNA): TGCAGCGTTGAATCTAGGGGCCGGGTTAAAGATACGCAGTATTTT. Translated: CSVESRGRVKDTQYF.

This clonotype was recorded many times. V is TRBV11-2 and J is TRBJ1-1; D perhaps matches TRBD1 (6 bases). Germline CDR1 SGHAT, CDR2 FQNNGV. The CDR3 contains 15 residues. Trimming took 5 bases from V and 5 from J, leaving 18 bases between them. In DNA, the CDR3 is TGTGCCAGCAGCCGCCCTGCCGGGGGGCGGACTGAAGCTTTCTTT. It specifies CASSRPAGGRTEAFF.

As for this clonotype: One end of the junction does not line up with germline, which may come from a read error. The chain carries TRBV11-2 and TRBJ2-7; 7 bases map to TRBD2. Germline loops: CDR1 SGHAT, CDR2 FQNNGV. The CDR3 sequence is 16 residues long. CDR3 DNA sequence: TGTGCCAGCAGGAAGCCGGGGCTAGCGGAGCACTACGAGCGGTACTTC. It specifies CASRKPGLAEHYERYF.

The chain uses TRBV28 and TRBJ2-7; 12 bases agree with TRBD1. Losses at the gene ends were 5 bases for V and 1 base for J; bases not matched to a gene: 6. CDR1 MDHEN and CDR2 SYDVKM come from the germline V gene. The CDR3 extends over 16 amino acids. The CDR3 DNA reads TGTGCCAGCAGTACCCGGGACAGGGGGCTATCCTACGAGCAGTACTTC. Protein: CASSTRDRGLSYEQYF.